This T cell receptor beta chain emerged from a study of blood T cells in healthy people across ages. Study findings and constraints: Unsorted PBMC material precluded a definitive naive versus antigen-experienced comparison. More naive CD4+ cells and higher diversity marked long-lived donors relative to aged donors.

The individuals who served as donors were healthy Caucasians living in Russia, aged roughly 6 to 100. Researchers report isolating at least 7 million PBMCs per sample. A few counts support this clonotype. Antigen specificity is unknown. This CDR3 has 18 residues. J gave up 0 bases and V 4 bases, and 9 bases lay outside the gene matches. The germline V gene has CDR1 MNHNS and CDR2 SASEGT. Using a J-beta primer mix together with a sample-barcoded 5' primer, a second PCR was run for roughly 7 to 12 cycles. From the 5' RACE reads, TCRdb called clonotypes with MiXCR, one entry per CDR3 protein. The sample carries about 1.5 million distinct CDR3 sequences, approximately 42% recorded once.

The sample taken for sequencing was blood. V usage is TRBV6-1 and J usage is TRBJ2-6, with 7 bases lining up with TRBD1. This TCR came from a woman in her late teens or twenties in good health. The CDR3 loop is CASSVGDSLGSGANVLTF. The CDR3 DNA reads TGTGCCAGCAGTGTGGGGGACAGTCTGGGCTCTGGGGCCAACGTCCTGACTTTC.